Below, 26 T cell receptor beta chains from the same sample are listed, as sequenced in a study of shared clonotypes between healthy human individuals. The assay was immunoSEQ multiplex PCR, and TCRdb's table has in-frame clones only and misses some. This table holds about 680,000 clones, around 72% found once. Source material: memory CD4+ T cells sorted from blood. Subset indicated: CD45RA-negative fraction. The receptors stem from a woman aged 25-40 years in good health.

The CDR3 reads CASSPRRETGLGNEKLFF. DNA for the CDR3: TGTGCCAGCAGCCCGAGAAGAGAAACAGGTCTCGGGAATGAAAAACTGTTTTTT. V gene TRBV7-8 combines with J gene TRBJ1-4; D may be TRBD1 (5 bases). V was trimmed by 5 bases and J by 5 bases, leaving 24 bases between them. Per the germline V gene, CDR1 is SGHVS and CDR2 is FQNEAQ. The CDR3 has 18 amino acids.

A remark on this clone: Within the sample, other DNA sequences also encode this same CDR3. CDR3 loop: CASSPLSTDTQYF. The CDR3 bases are TGTGCCAGCAGTCCCCTCAGCACAGATACGCAGTATTTT. The chain links TRBV27 to TRBJ2-3; no clear D gene. CDR3 length equals 13 residues. Germline V CDR1 and CDR2: MNHEY, SMNVEV (reference sequence). The V gene lost 5 bases and the J gene lost 0 bases, with 6 bases spanning the gap.

This clone was found many times. The junction differs from germline at one of its ends, possibly a read error. The chain has TRBV6-6 and TRBJ2-3; D may be TRBD2 (5 bases). This CDR3 region has 12 residues. Germline CDR1 is MNHNY and CDR2 is SVGAGI (reference sequence). CDR3 in amino acids: CASSDSGDTQYF. CDR3 sequence (DNA): TGTGCCAGCAGTGACTCGGGGGATACGCAGTATTTT.

This chain joins TRBV6-5 and TRBJ2-7; 12 positions agree with TRBD1. With V trimmed by 5 bases and J by 5 bases, 4 bases remained unmatched. CDR1 MNHEY and CDR2 SVGAGI come from the germline V gene. This CDR3 is built from 14 residues. The CDR3: CASSPGTGGHEQYF. Here the CDR3 DNA reads TGTGCCAGCAGTCCCGGGACAGGGGGCCACGAGCAGTACTTC.

V usage is TRBV28 and J usage is TRBJ1-2; TRBD1 is a possible D gene (5 bases). The ends were cut back, 5 bases at V and 5 bases at J, with 9 bases in the middle. The CDR3 spans 12 residues. Germline V gives CDR1 MDHEN, CDR2 SYDVKM. CDR3 amino acids: CASSQGRYGYTF. CDR3 sequence (DNA): TGTGCCAGCAGTCAGGGTCGGTATGGCTACACCTTC.

This chain uses TRBV5-1 with TRBJ2-7; TRBD1 matches at 8 bases. CDR3 length: 14 residues. V shed 4 bases, J shed 5 bases, and the junction held 8 bases outside the gene matches. Germline V gives CDR1 SGHRS, CDR2 YFSETQ. CDR3 protein: CASSDSRGPDEQYF. CDR3 coding DNA: TGCGCCAGCAGCGACTCCAGGGGGCCCGACGAGCAGTACTTC.

The V gene is TRBV5-4, the J gene TRBJ2-1; TRBD1 matches 10 bases. Germline-derived CDR1 and CDR2 are SGHNT and YYREEE (reference sequence). The ends lost 4 bases at V and 9 bases at J; junction bases unmatched: 10. CDR3 size: 15 residues. The CDR3 DNA reads TGTGCCAGCAGCCCTAGGACAGGGGGTCACATTGAGCAGTTCTTC. Its protein product is CASSPRTGGHIEQFF.

This clone appeared once. The chain is built from TRBV14 and TRBJ2-1, with 7 nucleotides matching TRBD2. The CDR3 extends over 14 amino acids. The V gene's germline CDR1 is SGHDN and CDR2 FVKESK. V gave up 1 base and J gave up 8 bases; unmatched junction bases: 5. The CDR3 is CASSQVGLGDEQFF. The CDR3 DNA reads TGTGCCAGCAGCCAAGTTGGACTAGGCGATGAGCAGTTCTTC.

In this sample, this clone turned up a few times. The same CDR3 also results from other DNA sequences found in this sample. The chain carries TRBV7-7 and TRBJ2-2; weak D call: TRBD2 (5 bases). This CDR3 spans 14 amino acids. The germline V and J ends were trimmed by 5 bases and 2 bases, with 9 bases remaining between them. Germline values: CDR1 SSHAT, CDR2 FNYEAQ (reference sequence). The CDR3 region has the DNA TGTGCCAGCAGCCCCGGGATAAACACCGGGGAGCTGTTTTTT. Protein: CASSPGINTGELFF.

V is TRBV4-1 and J is TRBJ2-5; unclear D gene. The end of the DNA aligns better with TRBJ2-7, so the J call may be wrong. Germline V gives CDR1 MGHRA, CDR2 YSYEKL. The CDR3 consists of 17 residues. The CDR3 DNA reads as TGCGCCAGCAGCCCGTGGCAGGTTGGCGCAATCCCCTACGAGCAGTACTTC. It encodes CASSPWQVGAIPYEQYF.

This clone was recorded only once. The chain combines TRBV11-2 with TRBJ2-4, with 8 bases lining up with TRBD2. CDR1 and CDR2 (germline): SGHAT, FQNNGV. The CDR3 covers 14 residues. The V gene end was trimmed by 1 base and the J gene end by 6 bases; junction bases not matched to a gene: 2. The CDR3, as DNA: TGTGCCAGCAGCTTAGGGCTAGCGGGAAACATTCAGTACTTC. It yields the protein CASSLGLAGNIQYF.

This sequence joins TRBV30 and TRBJ1-2; 7 bases are a match to TRBD1. J gave up 5 bases and V 4 bases, and 10 bases lay outside the gene matches. Looked up from germline, CDR1 is GTSNPN and CDR2 is SVGIG (reference sequence). The CDR3 spans 14 residues. This CDR3 reads CAWMLAGGNYGYTF. The CDR3 DNA sequence: TGTGCCTGGATGTTAGCAGGGGGGAATTATGGCTACACCTTC.

Comments on this clone: Other DNA sequences in this sample translate to the same CDR3. This chain joins TRBV5-1 and TRBJ2-3; 7 bases line up with TRBD2. CDR1 is SGHRS and CDR2 is YFSETQ in the germline V gene. The length of the CDR3 is 14 residues. V lost 4 bases, J lost 2 bases, and 4 bases stayed unmatched. The CDR3 DNA is TGCGCCAGCAGCCTAGGGACTACCACAGATACGCAGTATTTT. Its translation is CASSLGTTTDTQYF. Complete variable domain (other parts from reference TRBV5-1 and TRBJ2-3): KAGVTQTPRYLIKTRGQQVTLSCSPISGHRSVSWYQQTPGQGLQFLFEYFSETQRNKGNFPGRFSGRQFSNSRSEMNVSTLELGDSALYLCASSLGTTTDTQYFGPGTRLTVL.

The J gene is TRBJ1-1, the V gene TRBV30, with 7 bases aligning to TRBD1. V was pared by 2 bases and J by 2 bases, with 5 bases of the junction left unmatched. CDR3 length: 14 amino acids. CDR1 and CDR2 (germline): GTSNPN, SVGIG (reference sequence). The CDR3 is CAWSTDRVNTEAFF. The CDR3 DNA follows: TGTGCCTGGAGTACCGACAGGGTCAACACTGAAGCTTTCTTT.

The V gene is TRBV28, the J gene TRBJ2-2; 8 nucleotides line up with TRBD1. Germline values: CDR1 MDHEN, CDR2 SYDVKM. J lost 6 bases, V lost 5 bases, and 8 bases had no gene match. The CDR3 spans 15 residues. The CDR3 region has the DNA TGTGCCAGCAGTGGCCGGACAGGGTTCGCCGGGGAGCTGTTTTTT. Translation gives CASSGRTGFAGELFF.

The chain uses TRBV18 and TRBJ2-7, with D hard to call. Between the trimmed V and J ends, which lost 6 bases and 4 bases, there was a span of 10 bases. Germline-derived CDR1 and CDR2 are KGHSH and LQKENI. The CDR3 runs 12 residues. CDR3 DNA: TGTGCCAGCTCGCACGGACCTTACGAGCAGTACTTC. Amino acids: CASSHGPYEQYF.

V usage is TRBV10-1 and J usage is TRBJ2-1; 8 nucleotides align to TRBD2. With V trimmed by 9 bases and J by 6 bases, 10 bases remained unmatched. The germline gives CDR1 WNHNN, CDR2 SYGVQD (reference sequence). The CDR3 is made up of 14 amino acids. The CDR3, as DNA: TGCGCCAGTAGTAGCGGGACTGCGTTCAATGAGCAGTTCTTC. Amino acids: CASSSGTAFNEQFF.

This sequence joins TRBV11-2 and TRBJ2-3; maybe TRBD2 (5 bases). The germline V gene encodes CDR1 SGHAT and CDR2 FQNNGV. Trimming shortened V by 3 bases and J by 4 bases, and 14 bases separated the two germline ends. The CDR3 runs to 15 residues. The CDR3 DNA reads as TGTGCCAGCAGCTTTCCTGAGGGTGGAGCAGATACGCAGTATTTT. Encoded protein: CASSFPEGGADTQYF.

The CDR3 DNA reads as TGTGCCAGCAGCTTAGATGGGGGAACCCAGTACTTC. Its translation is CASSLDGGTQYF. V and J are TRBV7-2 and TRBJ2-5; either TRBD1 or TRBD2 may supply D (5 bases each). Germline lookup yields CDR1 SGHTA and CDR2 FQGNSA. V was cut by 1 base and J by 8 bases, with 8 bases left in between. This CDR3 contains 12 residues.

The V call is TRBV4-1, the J call TRBJ1-5, with D hard to call. The germline V and J ends were trimmed by 4 bases and 1 base, with 14 bases remaining between them. The CDR3 contains 16 residues. Germline V lookup: CDR1 MGHRA, CDR2 YSYEKL. This CDR3 reads CASSPIGLPSNQPQHF. The CDR3 DNA is TGCGCCAGCAGCCCAATCGGACTTCCAAGCAATCAGCCCCAGCATTTT.

This rearrangement joins TRBV4-2 to TRBJ2-7, with TRBD2 matching over 7 bases. V lost 1 base and J lost 4; bases outside the gene matches: 4. This CDR3 contains 14 residues. Germline CDR1 reads LGHNA; CDR2 reads YNFKEQ. The CDR3 DNA reads TGTGCCAGCAGCCAAGGGGAGGGCGGGTACGAGCAGTACTTC. Translating it yields CASSQGEGGYEQYF.

This clone showed up just a few times. The CDR3, as DNA: TGTGCCAGCAGTTTTAAAGGGGTTTACAATGAGCAGTTCTTC. Translation: CASSFKGVYNEQFF. This chain uses TRBV27 with TRBJ2-1; D might be TRBD1 (5 bases). Trimming left V 3 bases short and J 4 bases short, with 10 bases between. This CDR3 is built from 14 residues. Per the germline V gene, CDR1 is MNHEY and CDR2 is SMNVEV (reference sequence).

This clone was observed once. The chain joins TRBV27 to TRBJ1-5; D gene unclear. V lost 1 base, J lost 4 bases, and 11 bases lay in between. This CDR3 contains 15 residues. The germline V gene encodes CDR1 MNHEY and CDR2 SMNVEV (reference sequence). In nucleotides, the CDR3 is TGTGCCAGCAGTTTATATCCATCGGGAAATCAGCCCCAGCATTTT. It codes for CASSLYPSGNQPQHF.

Comments on this clone: This CDR3 is also generated by other DNA sequences in the sample. The genes are TRBV5-1 and TRBJ1-1; D is possibly TRBD1 (5 bases). V shed 5 bases and J shed 1 base, with 12 bases lying between them. The CDR3 length is 14 residues. CDR1 and CDR2 (germline): SGHRS, YFSETQ. The DNA for the CDR3 is TGCGCCAGCAGTCGTCTTGGGGGGAACACTGAAGCTTTCTTT. Translated, it gives CASSRLGGNTEAFF.

The rearrangement links TRBV30 to TRBJ1-1; D is unresolved. Trimming removed 3 bases at V and 1 base at J, with 9 bases between. The V gene's germline CDR1 is GTSNPN and CDR2 SVGIG (reference sequence). The CDR3 has 13 amino acids. This CDR3 is CAWRARKNTEAFF. Written as DNA, the CDR3 is TGTGCCTGGAGGGCCCGCAAGAACACTGAAGCTTTCTTT.

The chain carries TRBV6-5 and TRBJ1-1; D possibly corresponds to TRBD1 (5 bases). V was shortened by 2 bases and J by 11 bases, with 18 bases between the two germline ends. This CDR3 spans 14 amino acids. The V gene's germline CDR1 is MNHEY and CDR2 SVGAGI. CDR3 sequence (DNA): TGTGCCAGCAGTTACGGGTCTCGGGGACCAACGGCTTTCTTT. Residues: CASSYGSRGPTAFF.